These T cell receptor beta chains were read from a single sample in a study of T-cell reconstitution after alpha-beta-depleted transplantation in children. Each CDR3 protein is one row after TCRdb ran MiXCR on the PCR reads. Found here are approximately 500,000 distinct CDR3 sequences, 25% to 30% of them singletons; the top ten hold about 35%. The sequenced sample was PBMCs, obtained before TCRalphabeta/CD19-depleted stem cell transplant. Receptors originate from a boy less than two years old with Wiskott-Aldrich syndrome, due to receive a stem cell transplant. Each CDR3 is given with its conserved first and last residue. Each record gives: D gene, clone size, V gene, J gene, CDR3 protein, CDR3 DNA. A D gene is named only where the DNA matches it firmly. Not every row has a clone size; where given, it reads once, few, many or a size class.

>-|few|TRBV7-8|TRBJ2-7
CASSQGVISYEQYF
TGTGCCAGCAGCCAAGGGGTCATATCCTACGAGCAGTACTTC
>-|-|TRBV30|TRBJ1-4
CAWSPGFATNEKLFF
TGTGCCTGGAGCCCGGGATTTGCAACTAATGAAAAACTGTTTTTT
>TRBD2|-|TRBV10-2|TRBJ2-1
CASSGTSGEQFF
TGCGCCAGCAGTGGGACTAGCGGGGAGCAGTTCTTC
>-|-|TRBV4-2|TRBJ2-7
CASSQDQQRPFYEQYF
TGTGCCAGCAGCCAAGATCAACAAAGGCCCTTCTACGAGCAGTACTTC
>-|few|TRBV20-1|TRBJ1-2
CSATGEANYGYTF
TGCAGTGCCACAGGTGAAGCTAACTATGGCTACACCTTC
>-|-|TRBV5-1|TRBJ2-5
CASSGKSSVQETQYF
TGCGCCAGCAGCGGGAAATCTAGCGTCCAAGAGACCCAGTACTTC
>TRBD2|-|TRBV20-1|TRBJ2-1
CSASLLAGKVGSYNEQFF
TGCAGTGCTAGTTTACTAGCGGGCAAAGTGGGCTCCTACAATGAGCAGTTCTTC
>TRBD1|-|TRBV20-1|TRBJ2-5
CSAPGTGVETQYF
TGCAGTGCCCCCGGGACAGGGGTGGAGACCCAGTACTTC
>-|-|TRBV5-1|TRBJ2-1
CASSLITSSYNEQFF
TGCGCCAGCAGCTTGATCACCAGCTCCTACAATGAGCAGTTCTTC
>-|-|TRBV20-1|TRBJ1-1
CSARLAGENTEAFF
TGCAGTGCTAGGCTGGCAGGGGAGAACACTGAAGCTTTCTTT
>-|-|TRBV20-1|TRBJ2-1
CSATIAGGTNEQFF
TGCAGTGCCACGATCGCAGGGGGGACTAATGAGCAGTTCTTC
>-|few|TRBV6-1|TRBJ1-3
CASSESRQPGNTIYF
TGTGCCAGCAGTGAATCAAGACAGCCTGGAAACACCATATATTTT
>-|-|TRBV28|TRBJ2-1
CASSNIYLDSYNEQFF
TGTGCCAGCAGTAATATATACTTAGACAGTTACAATGAGCAGTTCTTC
>-|few|TRBV15|TRBJ2-3
CATSRDFSDTQYF
TGTGCCACCAGCAGAGATTTCTCAGATACGCAGTATTTT
>TRBD2|once|TRBV4-2|TRBJ2-5
CASSQGLAGSRETQYF
TGTGCCAGCAGCCAAGGGCTAGCGGGAAGTAGAGAGACCCAGTACTTC
>-|-|TRBV9|TRBJ2-2
CASSVGGANTGELFF
TGTGCCAGCAGCGTAGGAGGGGCGAACACCGGGGAGCTGTTTTTT
>TRBD1|few|TRBV5-1|TRBJ1-1
CASSIRQGETEAFF
TGCGCCAGCAGCATACGACAGGGCGAAACTGAAGCTTTCTTT
>TRBD2|-|TRBV20-1|TRBJ2-7
CSAKSLSSGIYEQYF
TGCAGTGCTAAATCTTTGTCTAGCGGGATATACGAGCAGTACTTC
>TRBD1|-|TRBV29-1|TRBJ2-7
CSVEVTGQGTYEQYF
TGCAGCGTTGAGGTGACAGGGCAGGGAACCTACGAGCAGTACTTC
>-|few|TRBV10-3|TRBJ1-2
CAINEGGPLYF
TGTGCCATCAACGAGGGGGGCCCACTCTACTTC
>-|-|TRBV4-2|TRBJ2-5
CASSQEDTYQETQYF
TGTGCCAGCAGCCAAGAGGATACCTACCAAGAGACCCAGTACTTC
>-|-|TRBV28|TRBJ1-3
CASSFGGAFYSGNTIYF
TGTGCCAGCAGTTTTGGAGGGGCGTTCTACTCTGGAAACACCATATATTTT
>-|few|TRBV7-4|TRBJ2-1
CASSLARSHAPYNEQFF
TGTGCCAGCAGCTTAGCGCGTAGCCATGCCCCATACAATGAGCAGTTCTTC
>-|few|TRBV2|TRBJ1-2
CASSANRDYGYTF
TGTGCCAGCAGTGCGAACAGGGACTATGGCTACACCTTC
>-|few|TRBV28|TRBJ1-2
CASSLGGKGNYGYTF
TGTGCCAGCAGTTTGGGGGGGAAGGGTAACTATGGCTACACCTTC
>-|-|TRBV5-4|TRBJ2-5
CASSTQTGAEETQYF
TGTGCCAGCAGCACCCAGACAGGTGCCGAAGAGACCCAGTACTTC
>TRBD1|-|TRBV6-1|TRBJ2-2
CASSRPRTGSGTGELFF
TGTGCCAGCAGCCGCCCTCGGACAGGGTCAGGGACCGGGGAGCTGTTTTTT
>-|-|TRBV9|TRBJ2-5
CASSVRPGTQETQYF
TGTGCCAGCAGCGTAAGGCCAGGAACCCAAGAGACCCAGTACTTC
>-|few|TRBV4-2|TRBJ1-3
CASSQDFGNTIYF
TGTGCCAGCAGCCAAGACTTCGGAAACACCATATATTTT
>TRBD2|-|TRBV6-1|TRBJ2-1
CANENPGTIYEQFF
TGTGCCAACGAGAACCCCGGGACTATCTATGAGCAGTTCTTC
>-|-|TRBV11-2|TRBJ2-1
CASSFFDRSETPFF
TGTGCCAGCAGCTTCTTCGATCGTAGCGAGACTCCGTTCTTC
>TRBD1|-|TRBV5-1|TRBJ1-1
CASSFGTGSEAFF
TGCGCCAGCAGCTTCGGGACAGGGTCTGAAGCTTTCTTT
>TRBD2|few|TRBV5-6|TRBJ2-3
CASSLRTSGGTDTQYF
TGTGCCAGCAGCTTACGGACTAGCGGGGGCACAGATACGCAGTATTTT
>TRBD1|-|TRBV12-3/TRBV12-4|TRBJ1-1
CASSGQDTTEAFF
TGTGCCAGCAGCGGACAGGATACAACTGAAGCTTTCTTT
>-|-|TRBV20-1|TRBJ2-1
CSASRIIGDEQFF
TGCAGTGCTTCCCGAATAATCGGCGATGAGCAGTTCTTC
>-|few|TRBV21-1|TRBJ1-4
CASTDRVGEKLFF
TGTGCCAGCACCGACAGGGTGGGTGAAAAACTGTTTTTT
>TRBD2|few|TRBV10-1|TRBJ2-3
CASSVGSGSSDTQYF
TGCGCCAGCAGTGTGGGTAGCGGGAGCTCAGATACGCAGTATTTT
>TRBD2|-|TRBV20-1|TRBJ2-1
CSARRAGDIYNEQFF
TGCAGTGCTAGACGGGCGGGAGACATTTACAATGAGCAGTTCTTC
>TRBD2|-|TRBV11-2|TRBJ2-5
CASSALTSGSLRETQYF
TGTGCCAGCAGCGCCCTAACTAGCGGGAGTTTGCGGGAGACCCAGTACTTC
>-|-|TRBV21-1|TRBJ2-7
CASSRVAGAPWEQYF
TGTGCCAGCAGCAGGGTCGCGGGAGCCCCATGGGAGCAGTACTTC
>TRBD1|-|TRBV29-1|TRBJ1-6
CSVRMGTGQNSPLHF
TGCAGCGTTCGAATGGGGACAGGTCAAAATTCACCCCTCCACTTT
>TRBD1|-|TRBV12-3/TRBV12-4|TRBJ1-5
CASTHGGNRGPHNQPQHF
TGTGCCAGCACCCATGGGGGGAACAGGGGCCCCCACAATCAGCCCCAGCATTTT
>TRBD2|many|TRBV29-1|TRBJ2-7
CSVEGGGSYEQYF
TGCAGCGTTGAAGGGGGCGGGAGTTACGAGCAGTACTTC
>TRBD1|many|TRBV5-1|TRBJ1-2
CASSLGQGHYGYTF
TGCGCCAGCAGCTTGGGACAGGGGCACTATGGCTACACCTTC
>-|few|TRBV5-6|TRBJ1-2
CASSLFLFSSFYGYTF
TGTGCCAGCAGCTTGTTCTTATTCAGCTCTTTCTATGGCTACACCTTC
>TRBD1|few|TRBV2|TRBJ1-4
CASSGQGAYEKLFF
TGTGCCAGCAGTGGTCAGGGGGCCTATGAAAAACTGTTTTTT
>-|few|TRBV9|TRBJ2-3
CASSVVQGETDTQYF
TGTGCCAGCAGCGTAGTTCAGGGAGAGACAGATACGCAGTATTTT
>TRBD2|once|TRBV5-1|TRBJ2-7
CASSLNSGPSSYEQYF
TGCGCCAGCAGCCTAAATAGCGGGCCTAGCTCCTACGAGCAGTACTTC
>-|-|TRBV12-3/TRBV12-4|TRBJ2-7
CASSLGGRNSYEQYF
TGTGCCAGCAGTTTAGGGGGCAGGAACTCCTACGAGCAGTACTTC
>TRBD2|few|TRBV5-1|TRBJ2-3
CASSLRTAGGFTDTQYF
TGCGCCAGCAGCTTGCGGACCGCGGGAGGTTTCACAGATACGCAGTATTTT
>-|few|TRBV2|TRBJ2-1
CASRTTTRNPYNEQFF
TGTGCCAGCAGAACTACAACTAGGAACCCCTACAATGAGCAGTTCTTC
>TRBD2|-|TRBV7-6|TRBJ2-7
CASSLGGSGGDYEQYF
TGTGCCAGCAGCTTAGGGGGTAGCGGGGGAGACTACGAGCAGTACTTC
>-|-|TRBV9|TRBJ1-1
CASSPRGIMNTEAFF
TGTGCCAGCAGCCCCAGGGGAATAATGAACACTGAAGCTTTCTTT